These 13 T cell receptor beta chains came from one sample sequenced in a study of T-cell reconstitution after alpha-beta-depleted transplantation in children. A TCRbeta library incorporating unique molecular identifiers was prepared. TCRdb re-called the PCR reads through MiXCR, storing one row per CDR3 protein. The table has around 100,000 distinct CDR3 sequences, about 9.4% seen once. Specimen: PBMCs, collected before TCRalphabeta/CD19-depleted stem cell transplant. These receptor sequences come from a boy aged 2 to 10 with acute lymphoblastic leukemia, due to receive a stem cell transplant.

This clonotype has ten or more counts. The V and J genes are TRBV29-1 and TRBJ2-7; D gene ambiguous. Trimming took off 4 bases at V and 2 bases at J, with 9 bases between the two ends. Germline CDR1 is SQVTM and CDR2 is ANQGSEA. The CDR3 has 12 residues. CDR3 nucleotides: TGCAGCGTTGCTACGACCGCCTACGAGCAGTACTTC. This gives the protein CSVATTAYEQYF.

This clonotype was detected only a few times. V usage is TRBV20-1 and J usage is TRBJ1-1; D may be TRBD1 (6 bases). The V and J ends lost 6 bases and 11 bases respectively, with 13 bases between them. CDR1 is DFQATT, CDR2 SNEGSKA, per germline (reference sequence). The CDR3 has 10 amino acids. The CDR3 sequence is CSARSGAAFF. The CDR3 DNA is TGCAGTGCCAGGTCGGGGGCGGCTTTCTTT.

The chain joins TRBV12-3 or TRBV12-4 to TRBJ2-7; 7 nucleotides align to TRBD1. The trim removed 6 bases at V and 1 base at J, leaving 3 bases unmatched. The CDR3 is made up of 13 amino acids. CDR3 DNA: TGTGCCAGCAGGGGGGACAGTTCCTACGAGCAGTACTTC. Translation: CASRGDSSYEQYF.

This rearrangement joins TRBV10-2 to TRBJ1-4, with D unclear. CDR1 is WSHSY, CDR2 SAAADI, per germline. V was trimmed by 5 bases and J by 5 bases, leaving 9 bases between them. This CDR3 is 13 amino acids long. CDR3 nucleotide sequence: TGCGCCAGCAGTTCGGCACGAAATGAAAAACTGTTTTTT. Translated, it gives CASSSARNEKLFF.

This chain joins TRBV27 and TRBJ2-3, with D tentatively TRBD2 (6 bases). The germline CDR1 and CDR2 sequences are MNHEY and SMNVEV (reference sequence). The CDR3 sequence is 14 residues long. V lost 6 bases and J 2 bases, leaving 12 bases between the germline ends. The CDR3 protein is CASRIWRDTDTQYF. Here the CDR3 DNA reads TGTGCCAGCAGAATTTGGAGGGACACAGATACGCAGTATTTT.

This clonotype has a count of ten or more. The V call is TRBV7-9, the J call TRBJ2-7; 7 nucleotides line up with TRBD1. Germline loops: CDR1 SEHNR, CDR2 FQNEAQ (reference sequence). The CDR3 has 13 residues. Trimming cost V 8 bases and J 2 bases; bases outside gene matches: 6. The CDR3: CASSEGTAYEQYF. The CDR3 DNA reads TGTGCCAGCTCCGAGGGGACAGCCTACGAGCAGTACTTC.

V and J are TRBV29-1 and TRBJ2-1, with 12 bases matching TRBD1. The V gene's germline CDR1 is SQVTM and CDR2 ANQGSEA. The CDR3 has 12 residues. This CDR3 reads CSAGQGAYEQFF. The CDR3 coding sequence is TGCAGTGCGGGACAGGGGGCTTATGAGCAGTTCTTC.

Only a few counts were recorded for this clonotype. V is TRBV19 and J is TRBJ1-1; no firm D call. The CDR3 spans 16 residues. V shed 7 bases and J shed 1 base, with 19 bases lying between them. The germline gives CDR1 LNHDA, CDR2 SQIVND (reference sequence). In DNA form, the CDR3 reads TGTGCCAGTAACCCGGCCATGGGGATTTCGAACACTGAAGCTTTCTTT. Translating it yields CASNPAMGISNTEAFF.

This clonotype was picked up a small number of times. The J gene is TRBJ1-5, the V gene TRBV6-1; the match to TRBD1 covers 8 bases. The CDR3 loop spans 14 amino acids. V lost 5 bases, J lost 7 bases, and 7 bases stayed unmatched. Per germline, CDR1 MNHNS and CDR2 SASEGT. The CDR3: CASSRTGIGQPQHF. Here the CDR3 DNA reads TGTGCCAGCAGTAGGACAGGGATAGGACAGCCCCAGCATTTT.

The chain combines TRBV18 with TRBJ1-6; the D is unclear. Trimming left V 3 bases short and J 4 bases short, with 7 bases between. CDR1 KGHSH and CDR2 LQKENI come from the germline V gene. There are 14 residues in the CDR3. The CDR3 loop reads CASSPDPYNSPLHF. The CDR3 DNA is TGTGCCAGCTCACCTGACCCTTATAATTCACCCCTCCACTTT.

This clonotype was seen only a few times. V gene TRBV6-5 combines with J gene TRBJ1-1, with D perhaps matching TRBD1 (5 bases). The germline V gene encodes CDR1 MNHEY and CDR2 SVGAGI. V was pared by 6 bases and J by 3 bases, with 20 bases between. This CDR3 region has 16 residues. For the CDR3, the DNA is TGTGCCAGCAGCTTAAACCCCAGGGAACGGGACACTGAAGCTTTCTTT. This sequence encodes CASSLNPRERDTEAFF.

V usage is TRBV3-1 and J usage is TRBJ1-1; TRBD1 matches at 8 bases. CDR3 length: 15 amino acids. The junction had 11 bases not matched to a gene; V was cut back by 5 bases and J by 6 bases. Germline CDR1 reads LGHDT; CDR2 reads YNNKEL (reference sequence). CDR3 in amino acids: CASSSRTGRGAEAFF. The CDR3 DNA reads TGTGCCAGCAGCTCCCGGACAGGGAGGGGGGCTGAAGCTTTCTTT.

V is TRBV19 and J is TRBJ1-1; unclear D gene. Germline values: CDR1 LNHDA, CDR2 SQIVND (reference sequence). V lost 6 bases and J lost 1, with 3 bases in between. This CDR3 has 11 amino acids. The CDR3 bases are TGTGCCAGTAGACAGAACACTGAAGCTTTCTTT. Its translation: CASRQNTEAFF.